The present entry profiles one T cell receptor (beta chain) with its context. Antigen: not known. The CDR3 sequence is 14 residues long. Looked up from germline, CDR1 is SGHRS and CDR2 is YFSETQ. Trimming cost V 4 bases and J 6 bases; bases outside gene matches: 9. These data originate in a study of T cell responses to AZD1222 COVID-19 vaccine. Study-level points and caveats: Donors were chiefly white British, with a greater number of females, and clonal diversity was perhaps underestimated. The study identified only five or six AZD1222 recipients as seropositive at baseline. Mapped onto spike, vaccine-associated CD4 TCRs spanned it and were dominant at 160-218 and 743-854.

Pooling of second doses given at about 4 or about 12 weeks was done. Sequencing was performed with immunoSEQ multiplex PCR; in TCRdb, only in-frame clones are kept and a portion is missing. The repertoire holds roughly 80,000 clones, with about nine tenths as singletons. This sequence joins TRBV5-1 and TRBJ2-7, with TRBD1 matching over 8 bases. The material was peripheral blood, obtained 28 days after the second AZD1222 dose. This clonotype was obtained from an adult who received the AZD1222 COVID-19 vaccine. The CDR3 reads CASSGEAGGSEQYF. The CDR3 nucleotides read TGCGCCAGCAGCGGGGAAGCAGGGGGCAGCGAGCAGTACTTC.